This T cell receptor beta chain emerged from a study of T cells after posttransplantation cyclophosphamide. Study outcomes and limitations: After PTCy, TRB diversity resembled that of CNI/methotrexate controls. Later post-transplant blood repertoires were often dominated by donor CD8+ memory clones. Tissue-infiltrating T cells from skin or gut overlapped little with blood T cells.

The repertoire was sequenced with immunoSEQ multiplex PCR; TCRdb's copy has only in-frame clones and lacks some. The table shows fewer than 20,000 clones, with around nine tenths occurring only once. A word on this clone: The antigen remains unidentified.

A marrow graft followed busulfan-fludarabine conditioning, with cyclophosphamide on days +3 and +4. CDR3 length: 15 residues. Looked up from germline, CDR1 is MNHNY and CDR2 is SVGAGI (reference sequence). V lost 5 bases, J lost 0 bases, and 11 bases lay in between. This TCR was sampled from a male patient in his sixties or seventies who received an allogeneic stem cell transplant from a related donor and was CMV-positive. Some T cells may originate from the graft donor. Source: CD4+ T cells sorted from blood, taken after allogeneic stem cell transplant with posttransplant cyclophosphamide. The genes are TRBV6-6 and TRBJ1-5; D unresolved. The CDR3 loop reads CASSKVQDSNQPQHF. The CDR3 DNA is TGTGCCAGCAGTAAAGTTCAGGATAGCAATCAGCCCCAGCATTTT.